These 28 T cell receptor beta chains came from one sample sequenced in a study of a mutant IDH1 vaccine in newly diagnosed glioma (TCRdb year 2021). The sample's time point label, in plain terms: week 35, safety follow-up. Each vaccine dose was 300 ug of a 20-mer mutant IDH1 peptide in Montanide, given subcutaneously with topical imiquimod. Library preparation was by the immunoSEQ multiplex PCR assay. Sourced from immuneACCESS, this table was stored by TCRdb with only in-frame sequences that have V and J called. A share of the clones is absent; for the studies checked, an unresolved V gene accounts for under half, and the remainder has no known explanation. Counted in this sample were about 56,000 clones; approximately 87% of them appeared once. The top ten hold more than 1.5% of the sample. The antigens of these receptors remain unknown. The sequencing used PBMCs, collected from a glioma patient whose treatment included an IDH1 peptide vaccine. The origin of the receptors is a man in his forties or fifties with glioma.

This chain joins TRBV5-4 and TRBJ2-5; the match to TRBD2 covers 9 bases. V dropped 4 bases and J dropped 5; count of bases not matched to a gene: 12. In germline, CDR1 is SGHNT, CDR2 YYREEE (reference sequence). The CDR3 sequence is 16 residues long. In DNA form, the CDR3 reads TGTGCCAGCAGCCGGGGGCTAGCGGGACTCGGCGAGACCCAGTACTTC. This encodes CASSRGLAGLGETQYF.

The V call is TRBV7-2, the J call TRBJ2-2; 8 positions match TRBD1. The CDR3 consists of 15 residues. Germline V gene lookup returns CDR1 SGHTA and CDR2 FQGNSA. Trimming cost V 5 bases and J 5 bases; bases outside gene matches: 7. The CDR3: CASSLDRVGTGELFF. In DNA, the CDR3 is TGTGCCAGCAGCCTGGACAGGGTAGGGACCGGGGAGCTGTTTTTT.

The CDR3 bases are TGTGCCAGCAGCACACAGACAGGCTCCTACGAGCAGTACTTC. Translated: CASSTQTGSYEQYF. The chain combines TRBV7-6 with TRBJ2-7; tentatively, D is TRBD1 (6 bases). The germline V and J ends were trimmed by 5 bases and 0 bases, with 11 bases remaining between them. CDR3 length: 14 amino acids. Germline CDR1 SGHVS, CDR2 FNYEAQ. Combining the CDR3 with reference TRBV7-6 and TRBJ2-7 gives the whole variable domain GAGVSQSPRYKVTKRGQDVALRCDPISGHVSLYWYRQALGQGPEFLTYFNYEAQQDKSGLPNDRFSAERPEGSISTLTIQRTEQRDSAMYRCASSTQTGSYEQYFGPGTRLTVT.

The V call is TRBV11-2, the J call TRBJ1-4, with D possibly being TRBD1 (5 bases). The ends were cut back, 5 bases at V and 10 bases at J, with 11 bases in the middle. This CDR3 is 12 amino acids long. Germline V gene sequence: CDR1 SGHAT, CDR2 FQNNGV. The CDR3 loop is CASSKTAGKLFF. The CDR3 DNA follows: TGTGCCAGCAGCAAGACAGCCGGAAAACTGTTTTTT.

The chain couples TRBV29-1 to TRBJ1-2; TRBD1 might be the D (6 bases). V dropped 7 bases and J dropped 2 bases, with 17 bases sitting between them. The CDR3 consists of 14 residues. Germline CDR1 and CDR2: SQVTM and ANQGSEA. The CDR3 nucleotides are TGCAGCGCACTCCTTTGGGGGCAAAACTATGGCTACACCTTC. Its translation is CSALLWGQNYGYTF. Filled out from reference TRBV29-1 and TRBJ1-2, the complete variable domain reads SAVISQKPSRDICQRGTSLTIQCQVDSQVTMMFWYRQQPGQSLTLIATANQGSEATYESGFVIDKFPISRPNLTFSTLTVSNMSPEDSSIYLCSALLWGQNYGYTFGSGTRLTVV.

This rearrangement joins TRBV28 to TRBJ2-7; no firm D call. CDR1 MDHEN and CDR2 SYDVKM come from the germline V gene. Trimming pared 3 bases from V and 4 bases from J, leaving 10 bases between. The CDR3 runs 13 residues. The CDR3 protein is CASSFQRSYEQYF. The CDR3 DNA sequence: TGTGCCAGCAGTTTCCAGAGGTCGTACGAGCAGTACTTC.

This sequence joins TRBV5-6 and TRBJ1-1, with a possible D match to TRBD1 (6 bases). Looked up from germline, CDR1 is SGHDT and CDR2 is YYEEEE. Between the trimmed V and J ends, which lost 1 base and 1 base, there was a span of 8 bases. The CDR3 is 14 amino acids. The CDR3 DNA reads TGTGCCAGCAGCTTGACAGGGCGGAACACTGAAGCTTTCTTT. Its protein is CASSLTGRNTEAFF.

The chain joins TRBV4-2 to TRBJ1-3; D is unclear. Germline lookup yields CDR1 LGHNA and CDR2 YNFKEQ. This CDR3 region has 16 residues. V lost 3 bases to trimming and J lost 0 bases, with 12 bases between them. CDR3 residues: CASSQTFTSSGNTIYF. CDR3 in DNA: TGTGCCAGCAGCCAGACCTTTACGAGCTCTGGAAACACCATATATTTT.

The V call is TRBV27, the J call TRBJ2-1, with 10 bases identical to TRBD2. Germline trimming cut 5 bases from V and 5 bases from J; bases unmatched to any gene: 15. The CDR3 has 18 residues. Looked up from germline, CDR1 is MNHEY and CDR2 is SMNVEV (reference sequence). The CDR3 protein is CASSRRGLAEGVHNEQFF. The CDR3 nucleotides are TGTGCCAGCAGTCGCCGCGGACTAGCGGAAGGGGTCCACAATGAGCAGTTCTTC.

Concerning this clone itself: Other DNA sequences of this sample code for an identical CDR3. This chain connects TRBV5-1 to TRBJ1-5; tentative D call: TRBD1 (5 bases). Trimming took off 4 bases at V and 2 bases at J, with 7 bases between the two ends. Germline-derived CDR1 and CDR2 are SGHRS and YFSETQ. This CDR3 spans 13 amino acids. In DNA form, the CDR3 reads TGCGCCAGCAGCCAGGGTGGCAATCAGCCCCAGCATTTT. This codes for CASSQGGNQPQHF.

This rearrangement joins TRBV2 to TRBJ1-2; no clear D gene. The CDR3 contains 13 residues. V was shortened by 4 bases and J by 2 bases, with 8 bases between the two germline ends. Looked up from germline, CDR1 is SNHLY and CDR2 is FYNNEI. CDR3 DNA: TGTGCCAGCAGTGTAATCCTGAACTATGGCTACACCTTC. Its protein product is CASSVILNYGYTF.

This chain uses TRBV11-2 with TRBJ1-2; 10 positions match TRBD1. Germline values: CDR1 SGHAT, CDR2 FQNNGV. The V segment lost 4 bases and the J segment 8 bases; nucleotides outside the gene matches: 16. This CDR3 comprises 17 residues. This CDR3 is CASSSWDSTGGVQGYTF. The CDR3 coding sequence is TGTGCCAGCAGCTCTTGGGACTCGACAGGGGGCGTGCAGGGCTACACCTTC.

The gene calls are TRBV6-5 and TRBJ2-1; D gene ambiguous. This CDR3 spans 14 amino acids. The V and J ends lost 7 bases and 3 bases respectively, with 13 bases between them. Germline V gives CDR1 MNHEY, CDR2 SVGAGI. CDR3 sequence (DNA): TGTGCCAGCAAGGTAGGAGACTTCTACAATGAGCAGTTCTTC. This translates into CASKVGDFYNEQFF.

The chain carries TRBV7-7 and TRBJ2-5; the D is unclear. CDR3 length: 14 amino acids. CDR1 SSHAT and CDR2 FNYEAQ come from the germline V gene (reference sequence). The V end lost 3 bases, the J end lost 1 base, and 9 bases lay between the germline ends. As DNA, the CDR3 is TGTGCCAGCAGCTTGGGTCAGGCCCAAGAGACCCAGTACTTC. As protein: CASSLGQAQETQYF. Variable domain in full (rest from reference TRBV7-7 and TRBJ2-5): GAGVSQSPRYKVTKRGQDVTLRCDPISSHATLYWYQQALGQGPEFLTYFNYEAQPDKSGLPSDRFSAERPEGSISTLTIQRTEQRDSAMYRCASSLGQAQETQYFGPGTRLLVL.

The CDR3 nucleotides read TGTGCCAGCAGTTACCCGAACAGGGAGACGGATACGCAGTATTTT. This sequence encodes CASSYPNRETDTQYF. The rearrangement joins TRBV6-6 to TRBJ2-3; D is possibly TRBD1 (6 bases). The ends were cut back, 2 bases at V and 6 bases at J, with 15 bases in the middle. Germline loops: CDR1 MNHNY, CDR2 SVGAGI (reference sequence). The CDR3 length is 15 residues.

To note about this clone: A read error may produce the germline difference seen at one junction end. This sequence joins TRBV28 and TRBJ2-5, with 9 bases that match TRBD2. The CDR3 runs to 19 residues. Germline lookup yields CDR1 MDHEN and CDR2 SYDVKM. The CDR3 DNA follows: TGTGCCAGCAATTTAGGGACCGGCTTGGGTAGCGGGAGAGGGGAGACCCAGTACTTC. The encoded protein is CASNLGTGLGSGRGETQYF.

The J gene is TRBJ2-5, the V gene TRBV9; D may be TRBD2 (5 bases). This CDR3 is 17 amino acids long. The V and J ends lost 3 bases and 3 bases respectively, with 21 bases between them. Germline loops: CDR1 SGDLS, CDR2 YYNGEE. CDR3 in amino acids: CASSGGLKYPPKETQYF. The CDR3 bases are TGTGCCAGCAGCGGCGGACTTAAATATCCTCCCAAAGAGACCCAGTACTTC.

The chain couples TRBV7-8 to TRBJ2-5; 11 nucleotides line up with TRBD2. Germline CDR1 is SGHVS and CDR2 is FQNEAQ. The CDR3 contains 18 residues. V lost 4 bases to trimming and J lost 4 bases; unmatched junction nucleotides: 14. As DNA, the CDR3 is TGTGCCAGCAGCTCGATCACTAGCGGGAGCGTCCCCCCAGAGACCCAGTACTTC. The encoded protein is CASSSITSGSVPPETQYF.

The V gene is TRBV10-3, the J gene TRBJ1-3; D is unclear. There are 13 residues in the CDR3. Germline lookup yields CDR1 ENHRY and CDR2 SYGVKD. The germline V and J ends were trimmed by 3 bases and 4 bases, with 7 bases remaining between them. The CDR3 here is CAISERGGNTIYF. In DNA, the CDR3 is TGTGCCATCAGTGAACGAGGCGGAAACACCATATATTTT.

The rearrangement joins TRBV5-6 to TRBJ2-5; D perhaps matches TRBD2 (6 bases). Germline CDR1 SGHDT, CDR2 YYEEEE. CDR3 length equals 15 residues. Trimming left V 0 bases short and J 4 bases short, with 13 bases between. The CDR3 is CASSLAWGVGETQYF. The DNA for the CDR3 is TGTGCCAGCAGCTTGGCCTGGGGGGTGGGAGAGACCCAGTACTTC.

The V call is TRBV5-1, the J call TRBJ2-1; D perhaps matches TRBD2 (5 bases). CDR1 is SGHRS, CDR2 YFSETQ, per germline. CDR3 length equals 13 residues. Trimming took off 4 bases at V and 10 bases at J, with 15 bases between the two ends. The CDR3 here is CASSAGVRGEQFF. Written as DNA, the CDR3 is TGCGCCAGCAGCGCCGGGGTCCGTGGAGAGCAGTTCTTC. Combining the CDR3 with reference TRBV5-1 and TRBJ2-1 gives the whole variable domain KAGVTQTPRYLIKTRGQQVTLSCSPISGHRSVSWYQQTPGQGLQFLFEYFSETQRNKGNFPGRFSGRQFSNSRSEMNVSTLELGDSALYLCASSAGVRGEQFFGPGTRLTVL.

The chain links TRBV20-1 to TRBJ1-2; D ambiguous. The CDR3 runs to 11 residues. CDR1 is DFQATT, CDR2 SNEGSKA, per germline (reference sequence). V lost 7 bases, J lost 5 bases, and 11 bases lay in between. For the CDR3, the DNA is TGCAGTGTCCAAAGAGGGTATGGCTACACCTTC. Translating it yields CSVQRGYGYTF.

The rearrangement links TRBV5-1 to TRBJ2-1, with 11 positions matching TRBD1. The CDR3 consists of 16 residues. Trimming cost V 4 bases and J 0 bases; bases outside gene matches: 3. Germline V gene data show CDR1 as SGHRS and CDR2 as YFSETQ. The CDR3 spells CASSPGQGASYNEQFF. The CDR3 DNA reads as TGCGCCAGCAGCCCTGGACAGGGGGCCTCCTACAATGAGCAGTTCTTC.

The rearrangement uses TRBV2 and TRBJ1-1; 7 bases map to TRBD1. The CDR3 covers 11 residues. Germline V lookup: CDR1 SNHLY, CDR2 FYNNEI. With 9 bases clipped from V and 7 bases from J, the junction kept 5 bases outside the gene matches. CDR3 protein: CARGYRGEAFF. Here the CDR3 DNA reads TGTGCCAGAGGATACAGGGGTGAAGCTTTCTTT.

The V and J genes are TRBV5-5 and TRBJ2-3; D possibly corresponds to TRBD2 (6 bases). V lost 1 base, J lost 6 bases, and 9 bases lay in between. The CDR3 sequence is 13 residues long. The germline CDR1 and CDR2 sequences are SGHKS and YYEKEE (reference sequence). This CDR3 reads CASSLISGDTQYF. CDR3 coding DNA: TGTGCCAGCAGCTTGATTAGCGGTGATACGCAGTATTTT.

The genes are TRBV2 and TRBJ2-1; TRBD2 agrees at 11 bases. After removal of 6 bases from V and 9 bases from J, the junction contained 7 bases not matched to a gene. This CDR3 comprises 14 residues. In germline, CDR1 is SNHLY, CDR2 FYNNEI. CDR3 amino acids: CASSTSGRTLEQFF. CDR3 nucleotides: TGTGCCAGCAGCACTAGCGGGAGAACCCTTGAGCAGTTCTTC.

The V and J genes are TRBV28 and TRBJ1-1; no definite D call. The CDR3 totals 13 residues. Looked up from germline, CDR1 is MDHEN and CDR2 is SYDVKM. V lost 1 base and J lost 0, with 3 bases in between. In DNA form, the CDR3 reads TGTGCCAGCAGTTTATTTCTGAACACTGAAGCTTTCTTT. Protein product: CASSLFLNTEAFF.

The chain joins TRBV25-1 to TRBJ1-4, with D hard to call. The germline V gene encodes CDR1 MGHDK and CDR2 SYGVNS. The CDR3 loop spans 15 amino acids. The V and J ends lost 8 bases and 0 bases respectively, with 13 bases between them. CDR3: CASGASTATNEKLFF. The CDR3 DNA reads TGTGCCAGCGGCGCTTCGACTGCAACTAATGAAAAACTGTTTTTT.